This T cell receptor (beta chain) derives from a study of blood T cell repertoires in COVID-19. Study summary: COVID-19 samples from acute and convalescent phases originated in the United States, Italy and Spain. PBMCs, B-cell-depleted T cells, or T cells provided the cDNA or gDNA that made up the material.

Authors' data handling: Estimation of nucleated cell counts was performed using reference gene primer amplification. This table comes from immunoSEQ multiplex PCR, and its TCRdb copy is limited to in-frame clones, with some not included. V and J calls plus clone size are reproduced from that table; the DNA served to infer D and trimming. The data show more than 150,000 clones, around 94% seen once. Followed over time, Seattle patients had been enrolled while infection was active. Specimen: peripheral blood. The source is a man aged 25 to 45 with COVID-19, enrolled during active disease.

CDR3 in DNA: TGTGCCAGCAGCCTAGTAGCGGGGGGGCAGAATGAGCAGTTCTTC. It encodes CASSLVAGGQNEQFF. V and J are TRBV4-2 and TRBJ2-1; 11 positions match TRBD2. The CDR3 is 15 residues long. Germline V CDR1 and CDR2: LGHNA, YNFKEQ. The junction had 6 bases not matched to a gene; V was cut back by 4 bases and J by 7 bases.